What follows are 11 T cell receptor beta chains derived from one specimen sequenced in a study of blood T cell repertoires in COVID-19. Profiled with immunoSEQ multiplex PCR; TCRdb holds only in-frame clones, not every one. This table holds 130,000 or so clones, around three quarters found once. Sample: peripheral blood. Source of these receptors: a woman in her seventies with acute or convalescent COVID-19.

This clone has only a few counts. This chain links TRBV7-8 with TRBJ2-2; 7 bases line up with TRBD1. The CDR3 is made up of 15 amino acids. V gave up 1 base and J gave up 7 bases; unmatched junction bases: 6. CDR1 and CDR2 (germline): SGHVS, FQNEAQ. The CDR3 region has the DNA TGTGCCAGCAGCTTAGAGGGGGCGCAGAACGGGGAGCTGTTTTTT. Protein: CASSLEGAQNGELFF.

This sequence joins TRBV11-2 and TRBJ1-2; possible D gene TRBD1, 6 bases. V lost 0 bases and J lost 2, with 13 bases in between. There are 16 residues in the CDR3. Germline V CDR1 and CDR2: SGHAT, FQNNGV. DNA for the CDR3: TGTGCCAGCAGCTTAGATCTTACTGACAGGAACTATGGCTACACCTTC. Its protein product is CASSLDLTDRNYGYTF.

The rearrangement links TRBV10-3 to TRBJ1-5, with 8 positions matching TRBD1. Germline trimming cut 6 bases from V and 3 bases from J; bases unmatched to any gene: 7. CDR3 length: 15 residues. Germline-derived CDR1 and CDR2 are ENHRY and SYGVKD. The CDR3 DNA is TGTGCCATCAGGGGGGGGACAGGATACAATCAGCCCCAGCATTTT. This gives the protein CAIRGGTGYNQPQHF.

This clone was observed a handful of times. The chain uses TRBV28 and TRBJ2-7; no firm D call. With 1 base removed from V and 3 bases from J, the gap between germline ends came to 13 bases. There are 15 residues in the CDR3. Germline lookup yields CDR1 MDHEN and CDR2 SYDVKM. CDR3 region: CASSLFWARDYEQYF. CDR3 sequence (DNA): TGTGCCAGCAGTTTATTCTGGGCTCGAGACTACGAGCAGTACTTC.

The chain carries TRBV7-2 and TRBJ1-2, with 8 bases matching TRBD1. The CDR3 covers 18 residues. CDR1 and CDR2 from the germline V gene are SGHTA and FQGNSA. Unmatched junction bases numbered 19, after V lost 5 bases and J lost 5 bases. CDR3 DNA: TGTGCCAGCAGCCGTAAAAAGATCGGCAGGGGGCGCGAATATGGCTACACCTTC. This codes for CASSRKKIGRGREYGYTF.

This chain connects TRBV15 to TRBJ1-4; D is perhaps TRBD1 (5 bases). CDR3 length: 14 residues. In germline, CDR1 is LNHNV, CDR2 YYDKDF (reference sequence). Trimming removed 2 bases at V and 8 bases at J, with 12 bases between. CDR3 protein: CATSRKGFGEKLFF. In nucleotides, the CDR3 is TGTGCCACCAGCAGAAAGGGGTTTGGGGAAAAACTGTTTTTT.

This clone showed up just a few times. The gene calls are TRBV19 and TRBJ2-7; TRBD2 might be the D (5 bases). This CDR3 is 14 amino acids long. The V end lost 3 bases, the J end lost 3 bases, and 12 bases lay between the germline ends. From germline, CDR1 is LNHDA and CDR2 SQIVND (reference sequence). CDR3 DNA: TGTGCCAGTAGTATCGGGGATTCTAACTACGAGCAGTACTTC. It translates to CASSIGDSNYEQYF.

The genes are TRBV25-1 and TRBJ1-6, with D unresolved. Trimming left V 8 bases short and J 11 bases short, with 10 bases between. There are 11 residues in the CDR3. The germline V gene has CDR1 MGHDK and CDR2 SYGVNS. For the CDR3, the DNA is TGTGCCAGCGGGCATGCGACACCCCTCCACTTT. It translates to CASGHATPLHF.

The chain recombines TRBV15 with TRBJ2-5, with TRBD1 as a possible D gene (5 bases). The CDR3 is made up of 15 amino acids. The germline CDR1 and CDR2 sequences are LNHNV and YYDKDF (reference sequence). V gave up 0 bases and J gave up 3 bases, with 11 bases separating them. The CDR3, as DNA: TGTGCCACCAGCAGAGATTTAGGCAGGGAAGAGACCCAGTACTTC. This sequence encodes CATSRDLGREETQYF.

V is TRBV12-3 or TRBV12-4 and J is TRBJ1-2; possible D gene TRBD1, 6 bases. This CDR3 has 12 residues. V was pared by 3 bases and J by 8 bases, with 10 bases between. The CDR3 protein is CASSFTGRGYTF. The CDR3 region has the DNA TGTGCCAGCAGTTTTACAGGGCGCGGCTACACCTTC.

This clone has a handful of counts. The chain links TRBV5-6 to TRBJ2-5, with TRBD1 identical over 7 bases. The CDR3 runs to 14 residues. Germline lookup yields CDR1 SGHDT and CDR2 YYEEEE. Trimming removed 4 bases from V and 3 bases from J; junction bases left unmatched: 6. Here the CDR3 reads CASSLGQTKETQYF. In DNA, the CDR3 is TGTGCCAGCAGCCTGGGACAGACCAAAGAGACCCAGTACTTC.